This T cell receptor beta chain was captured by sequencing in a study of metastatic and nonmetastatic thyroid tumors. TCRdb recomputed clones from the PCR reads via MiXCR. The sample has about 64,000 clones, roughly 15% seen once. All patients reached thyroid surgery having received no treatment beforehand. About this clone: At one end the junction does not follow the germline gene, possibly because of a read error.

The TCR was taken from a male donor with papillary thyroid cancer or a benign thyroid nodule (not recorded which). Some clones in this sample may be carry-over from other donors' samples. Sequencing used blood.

This chain's CDR3 is CASSLTGGRKDTQYF. The CDR3 nucleotides read TGTGCCAGCAGCTTAACTGGGGGCCGGAAAGATACCCAGTACTTC. The genes are TRBV7-3 and TRBJ2-5; maybe TRBD1 (6 bases). Germline V gene sequence: CDR1 SGHTA, CDR2 FQGTGA. The length of the CDR3 is 15 residues.